A selection of T cell receptor beta chains follows, all from one sample in a study of T cells in Graves' hyperthyroidism and ophthalmopathy. TCRdb re-analysed the multiplex PCR reads in MiXCR, keeping a single row per CDR3 protein. The data contain 300,000 to 400,000 distinct CDR3 sequences, roughly 15% of them singletons. The sequenced sample consisted of blood. The origin of the receptors is a woman younger than 45 with Graves' ophthalmopathy. Both conserved end residues are part of each CDR3. Each record gives: V gene, J gene, D gene, clone size, CDR3 DNA, CDR3 protein. The D gene is left open where the match is weak. The size field is filled for only some rows; it gives once, few, many or a size class.

TRBV11-2,TRBJ2-5,TRBD1,many,TGTGCCAGCAGCTTGGGACAGGGTTTCGGGACCCAGTACTTC,CASSLGQGFGTQYF
TRBV20-1,TRBJ2-1,TRBD2,-,TGCAGTGCTAGGGGCGGGAGGGATTCCTACAATGAGCAGTTCTTC,CSARGGRDSYNEQFF
TRBV5-1,TRBJ2-6,-,-,TGCGCCAGCAGCAGAACAGGTTTCTCTGGGGCCAACGTCCTGACTTTC,CASSRTGFSGANVLTF
TRBV11-2,TRBJ1-2,TRBD1,many,TGTGCCAGCAGCTCGACAGGGTTTTATCGCTACACCTTC,CASSSTGFYRYTF
TRBV7-2,TRBJ2-3,-,many,TGTGCCAGCAGCTTAGAGGCAGCTAGCACAGATACGCAGTATTTT,CASSLEAASTDTQYF
TRBV2,TRBJ2-7,-,many,TGTGCCAGCAGTGGTAGTGTTCAAACCAACTACGAGCAGTACTTC,CASSGSVQTNYEQYF
TRBV7-6,TRBJ2-6,-,-,TGTGCCAGCAGCGTACTGCAGGGCACTGGGGCCAACGTCCTGACTTTC,CASSVLQGTGANVLTF
TRBV28,TRBJ2-7,-,many,TGTGCCAGCAGTTTATACGGGGCCTACGAGCAGTACTTC,CASSLYGAYEQYF
TRBV20-1,TRBJ1-5,-,few,TGCAGTGCAACATCGACAGAGCTTAGCAATCAGCCCCAGCATTTT,CSATSTELSNQPQHF
TRBV5-6,TRBJ1-6,-,-,TGTTCCAGCAGCTGGTGGGCACCGAGCTATAATTCACCCCTCCACTTT,CSSSWWAPSYNSPLHF
TRBV28,TRBJ2-7,TRBD2,many,TGTGCCAGCAGTCCCCCTAGGCTCGGACTAGGTGCCTACGAGCAGTACTTC,CASSPPRLGLGAYEQYF
TRBV5-5,TRBJ2-1,-,many,TGTGCCAGCAGCTTGGCAGCCGGGCTAACCTACAATGAGCAGTTCTTC,CASSLAAGLTYNEQFF
TRBV27,TRBJ2-3,TRBD2,many,TGTGCCACGACGGGGGGGGGCCTGACAGATACGCAGTATTTT,CATTGGGLTDTQYF
TRBV28,TRBJ2-7,TRBD1,-,TGTGCCAGCAGTGTCGCCGGGACAGGGGGGAAATACGAGCAGTACTTC,CASSVAGTGGKYEQYF
TRBV5-5,TRBJ1-1,-,few,TGTGCCAGCAGCTTGGGGCCAGCCAGGGGCACTGAAGCTTTCTTT,CASSLGPARGTEAFF
TRBV7-3,TRBJ2-1,TRBD1,many,TGTGCCAGCAGCTCCTTGGGACAGTCCTACAATGAGCAGTTCTTC,CASSSLGQSYNEQFF
TRBV20-1,TRBJ2-7,-,many,TGCAGTGCTTTAGGGGGGTCGTCGGGGACCCTGGGCTACGAGCAGTACTTC,CSALGGSSGTLGYEQYF
TRBV20-1,TRBJ1-4,TRBD1,few,TGCAGTGCAACCGGGACAGGGACCGAGGAGAATGAAAAACTGTTTTTT,CSATGTGTEENEKLFF
TRBV13,TRBJ2-5,TRBD2,many,TGTGCCAGCCCCCATCCGGCGGGGGGGCCAAGGGAGACCCAGTACTTC,CASPHPAGGPRETQYF
TRBV28,TRBJ1-1,TRBD1,many,TGTGCCAGCAGTATCCCCAAACAGGGGATGAACACTGAAGCTTTCTTT,CASSIPKQGMNTEAFF
TRBV10-2,TRBJ1-4,-,few,TGCGCCAGCAGTCAGGTCAATGAAAAACTGTTTTTT,CASSQVNEKLFF
TRBV6-1,TRBJ2-7,TRBD1,many,TGTGCCAGCAGCCAAGGGGGCACTATGTACGAGCAGTACTTC,CASSQGGTMYEQYF
TRBV7-2,TRBJ2-7,-,-,TGTGCCAGCAGCCCCAAGATAGGGGGTGGCACCTACGAGCAGTACTTC,CASSPKIGGGTYEQYF
TRBV20-1,TRBJ1-5,TRBD1,once,TGCAGTGCCGAAAACGGCCCCGGGACAGGCCCGGGGGGGCCCCAGCATTTT,CSAENGPGTGPGGPQHF
TRBV20-1,TRBJ1-3,TRBD1,many,TGCAGTGCTAGTGGGAACACAGGGGGTGGAAACACCATATATTTT,CSASGNTGGGNTIYF
TRBV28,TRBJ2-7,TRBD2,-,TGTGCCAGCAGTTCCCTGGCGGGGGAGACCTACGAGCAGTACTTC,CASSSLAGETYEQYF
TRBV20-1,TRBJ1-5,TRBD1,few,TGCAGTGCTAGATGGACAGGGGACAATCAGCCCCAGCATTTT,CSARWTGDNQPQHF
TRBV28,TRBJ1-6,-,many,TGTGCCAGCAGTTCCTTCGACGAGGGGCCTTATAATTCACCCCTCCACTTT,CASSSFDEGPYNSPLHF
TRBV7-8,TRBJ1-4,-,few,TGTGCCAGCAGCTTAGGTTCCCGGGGCATAATGGAAAAACTGTTTTTT,CASSLGSRGIMEKLFF
TRBV11-2,TRBJ2-2,-,once,TGTGCCAGCAGGGCCCAGGGGTCGAGCACCGGGGAGCTGCTTTTT,CASRAQGSSTGELLF
TRBV11-2,TRBJ2-2,-,many,TGTGCCAGCAGCTTAGGTCGTTTGAGGGAGCTGTTTTTT,CASSLGRLRELFF
TRBV4-1,TRBJ2-1,-,-,TGCGCCAGCAGCCAAGAAAGCGCTACAGCGGGCCGACTATACAATGAGCAGTTCTTC,CASSQESATAGRLYNEQFF
TRBV2,TRBJ2-3,-,many,TGTGCCAGCAGTGCGACAGGTGGATTCCCTAGCACAGATACGCAGTATTTT,CASSATGGFPSTDTQYF
TRBV5-1,TRBJ2-5,TRBD2,few,TGCGCCAGCAGCTTGGATTTTTATTCAGCGGGGGGACTCATCAGAGAGACCCAGTACTTC,CASSLDFYSAGGLIRETQYF
TRBV3-1,TRBJ2-1,-,many,TGTGCCAGCAGCCAAAACGGAGACTACAATGAGCAGTTCTTC,CASSQNGDYNEQFF
TRBV28,TRBJ1-4,TRBD1,many,TGTGCCAGCAGTGTGGACAGGGGCGGGTTAGGTGAAAAACTGTTTTTT,CASSVDRGGLGEKLFF
TRBV9,TRBJ2-1,TRBD1,-,TGTGCCAGCAGCGTGACAGGGGGATCCTACAATGAGCAGTTCTTC,CASSVTGGSYNEQFF
TRBV5-1,TRBJ2-2,-,-,TGCGCCAGCAGCGCAGACGGGGTTAACACCGGGGAGCTGTTTTTT,CASSADGVNTGELFF
TRBV5-1,TRBJ1-2,TRBD1,many,TGCGCCAGCAGCGTAACCTGGGACAGGGGGCAGGAAGCTAACTATGGCTACACCTTC,CASSVTWDRGQEANYGYTF
TRBV15,TRBJ1-3,TRBD1,-,TGTGCCACCAGCGGAAGGACAGGTGGCTCTGGAAACACCATATATTTT,CATSGRTGGSGNTIYF
TRBV10-3,TRBJ2-1,-,many,TGTGCCATCAGTGCAACCTGGGCAGTTCCCGAGCAGTTCTTC,CAISATWAVPEQFF
TRBV12-3/TRBV12-4,TRBJ2-2,-,-,TGTGCCAGCAGCTCGGACCCCCCGCGCGTCACCGGGGAGCTGTTTTTT,CASSSDPPRVTGELFF
TRBV5-5,TRBJ2-7,-,many,TGTGCCAGCAGCAGGGACGGTTACTCCTACGAGCAGTACTTC,CASSRDGYSYEQYF
TRBV6-1,TRBJ2-3,TRBD2,-,TGTGCCAGCAGTCCGAAGCGGGGGGGCCTCAGGGATACGCAGTATTTT,CASSPKRGGLRDTQYF
TRBV25-1,TRBJ2-1,-,few,TGTGCCAGCAGTGAATGGGAACGAGAGCAGTTCTTC,CASSEWEREQFF